Shown below are 31 T cell receptor beta chains from a single sample sequenced in a study of shared clonotypes between healthy human individuals. Method: immunoSEQ multiplex PCR; TCRdb's copy keeps in-frame clones and lacks some. The sample carries 470,000 or so clones, approximately 82% recorded once. The material sequenced was PBMCs. The source is a middle-aged woman in good health. Some clones in this sample may be carry-over from other donors' samples.

The table lists this clone with many counts. Different DNA sequences within this sample yield the same CDR3. This rearrangement joins TRBV5-1 to TRBJ1-3; the D gene is possibly TRBD1 (5 bases). The CDR3 is 14 residues long. CDR1 is SGHRS and CDR2 is YFSETQ in the germline V gene. Trimming removed 3 bases at V and 3 bases at J, with 10 bases between. Here the CDR3 reads CASSSGTLGNTIYF. The CDR3 DNA sequence: TGCGCCAGCAGCTCCGGGACGCTTGGAAACACCATATATTTT. Full variable domain (missing parts from reference TRBV5-1 and TRBJ1-3): KAGVTQTPRYLIKTRGQQVTLSCSPISGHRSVSWYQQTPGQGLQFLFEYFSETQRNKGNFPGRFSGRQFSNSRSEMNVSTLELGDSALYLCASSSGTLGNTIYFGEGSWLTVV.

This clone occurred once. V and J are TRBV30 and TRBJ2-7, with D uncertain. V was trimmed by 2 bases and J by 1 base, leaving 15 bases between them. From germline, CDR1 is GTSNPN and CDR2 SVGIG (reference sequence). This CDR3 region has 15 residues. The DNA of the CDR3 is TGTGCCTGGAGTCAGGTGGAGCACTTTTCCTACGAGCAGTACTTC. Residues: CAWSQVEHFSYEQYF. Supplemented by reference TRBV30 and TRBJ2-7, the full variable domain reads SQTIHQWPATLVQPVGSPLSLECTVEGTSNPNLYWYRQAAGRGLQLLFYSVGIGQISSEVPQNLSASRPQDRQFILSSKKLLLSDSGFYLCAWSQVEHFSYEQYFGPGTRLTVT.

A note on this clone: This CDR3 is also generated by other DNA sequences in the sample. The V gene is TRBV7-3, the J gene TRBJ2-5; 9 nucleotides match TRBD1. V lost 2 bases, J lost 5 bases, and 0 bases stayed unmatched. The CDR3 consists of 13 residues. CDR1 and CDR2 (germline): SGHTA, FQGTGA. The CDR3 sequence: CASSLGQGETQYF. For the CDR3, the DNA is TGTGCCAGCAGCTTAGGACAGGGGGAGACCCAGTACTTC. The variable domain in full, completed from reference TRBV7-3 and TRBJ2-5, reads GAGVSQTPSNKVTEKGKYVELRCDPISGHTALYWYRQSLGQGPEFLIYFQGTGAADDSGLPNDRFFAVRPEGSVSTLKIQRTERGDSAVYLCASSLGQGETQYFGPGTRLLVL.

The rearrangement uses TRBV4-1 and TRBJ2-3, with 10 positions matching TRBD1. J lost 2 bases, V lost 6 bases, and 8 bases had no gene match. There are 16 residues in the CDR3. CDR1 is MGHRA and CDR2 is YSYEKL in the germline V gene. The CDR3 is CASRITGTGDTDTQYF. CDR3 nucleotide sequence: TGCGCCAGCAGGATAACCGGGACAGGGGACACAGATACGCAGTATTTT.

The chain recombines TRBV5-1 with TRBJ1-2; 7 bases match TRBD1. This CDR3 is 15 amino acids long. The trim removed 2 bases at V and 4 bases at J, leaving 8 bases unmatched. The germline V gene has CDR1 SGHRS and CDR2 YFSETQ. The chain's CDR3 is CASSFTGDPSYGYTF. The CDR3 DNA follows: TGCGCCAGCAGCTTCACAGGGGACCCCTCCTATGGCTACACCTTC.

V usage is TRBV5-1 and J usage is TRBJ2-1; unclear D gene. In germline, CDR1 is SGHRS, CDR2 YFSETQ. V dropped 4 bases and J dropped 10 bases, with 9 bases sitting between them. This CDR3 has 11 residues. Here the CDR3 DNA reads TGCGCCAGCAGCGACTCGAGGGAGCAGTTCTTC. Amino acids: CASSDSREQFF. The full variable domain, rest sourced from reference TRBV5-1 and TRBJ2-1, is KAGVTQTPRYLIKTRGQQVTLSCSPISGHRSVSWYQQTPGQGLQFLFEYFSETQRNKGNFPGRFSGRQFSNSRSEMNVSTLELGDSALYLCASSDSREQFFGPGTRLTVL.

This chain connects TRBV2 to TRBJ2-3, with D perhaps TRBD1 or TRBD2 (5 bases each). CDR1 and CDR2 from the germline V gene are SNHLY and FYNNEI. The CDR3 has 14 amino acids. Trimming removed 7 bases at V and 6 bases at J, with 17 bases between. The CDR3 loop reads CASKPGLASDTQYF. The CDR3, as DNA: TGTGCCAGCAAGCCGGGGCTAGCATCCGATACGCAGTATTTT.

In regard to this clone: A read error may be the cause here, since a much bigger clone is one base away. Without the conserved terminal phenylalanine or tryptophan, this CDR3 likely stems from a read error. This rearrangement joins TRBV25-1 to TRBJ1-5; no clear D. V was trimmed by 4 bases and J by 0 bases, leaving 7 bases between them. The CDR3 runs 14 residues. Germline CDR1 reads MGHDK; CDR2 reads SYGVNS. CDR3 loop: CASSVTHSNQPQHL. CDR3 coding DNA: TGTGCCAGCAGTGTGACACATAGCAATCAGCCCCAGCATCTT.

This chain links TRBV13 with TRBJ2-2; 8 nucleotides align to TRBD2. CDR3 size: 16 residues. CDR1 is PRHDT, CDR2 FYEKMQ, per germline (reference sequence). J lost 1 base, V lost 5 bases, and 6 bases had no gene match. The CDR3 spells CASSPRLAGNTGELFF. CDR3 DNA: TGTGCCAGCAGCCCCCGGCTAGCGGGGAACACCGGGGAGCTGTTTTTT.

This clone was found a few times. In DNA form, the CDR3 reads TGTGCCAGCAGCCCAGGGGGCAACATTGAAAAACTGTTTTTT. It translates to CASSPGGNIEKLFF. V is TRBV28 and J is TRBJ1-4; TRBD1 matches 8 bases. This CDR3 comprises 14 residues. The trim removed 6 bases at V and 7 bases at J, leaving 7 bases unmatched. The germline CDR1 and CDR2 sequences are MDHEN and SYDVKM.

The CDR3, as DNA: TGTGCCAGCAGTGAGGTATCGAATTTTAACACTGAAGCTTTCTTT. Protein: CASSEVSNFNTEAFF. The rearrangement uses TRBV6-1 and TRBJ1-1, with D hard to call. The V end lost 3 bases, the J end lost 2 bases, and 13 bases lay between the germline ends. CDR1 is MNHNS and CDR2 is SASEGT in the germline V gene. The CDR3 covers 15 residues.

About this clone: A single base separates this from a much larger clone, so it may be a read error. Since the CDR3 does not end with the conserved phenylalanine or tryptophan, this likely comes from a read error. This rearrangement joins TRBV30 to TRBJ1-4, with a possible D match to TRBD1 (6 bases). The CDR3 extends over 15 amino acids. CDR1 is GTSNPN and CDR2 is SVGIG in the germline V gene (reference sequence). The germline V and J ends were trimmed by 6 bases and 5 bases, with 19 bases remaining between them. The CDR3 spells CACNREFGVNEKLFY. DNA for the CDR3: TGTGCCTGCAACAGGGAATTTGGGGTGAATGAAAAACTGTTTTAT.

On this clone itself: One junction end disagrees with the germline gene, perhaps due to a read error. The genes are TRBV28 and TRBJ1-2, with no clear D. Germline CDR1 is MDHEN and CDR2 is SYDVKM. The CDR3 contains 11 residues. The CDR3 nucleotides are TGTGCCAGCGCACGAAACTATGGCTGCACCTTC. This sequence encodes CASARNYGCTF.

This clone was seen a handful of times. The CDR3 bases are TGTGCCAGCAGCTTGACTAGTCCCGCAGATACGCAGTATTTT. Translation: CASSLTSPADTQYF. The chain couples TRBV5-6 to TRBJ2-3; maybe TRBD2 (5 bases). The CDR3 spans 14 residues. CDR1 is SGHDT, CDR2 YYEEEE, per germline. Trimming took 1 base from V and 4 from J, leaving 10 bases between them.

This chain joins TRBV7-3 and TRBJ2-3; a possible D gene is TRBD2 (6 bases). The CDR3 contains 15 residues. From germline, CDR1 is SGHTA and CDR2 FQGTGA. V lost 5 bases and J lost 1, with 13 bases in between. CDR3 in amino acids: CASSPGDSGTDTQYF. The DNA for the CDR3 is TGTGCCAGCAGCCCGGGGGATTCTGGCACAGATACGCAGTATTTT.

CDR3 in DNA: TGCGCCAGCAGCGGCGGGAGGGCCGGGGACAATGAGCAGTTCTTC. Translated: CASSGGRAGDNEQFF. V gene TRBV5-1 combines with J gene TRBJ2-1, with 9 nucleotides matching TRBD2. V dropped 4 bases and J dropped 5; count of bases not matched to a gene: 7. This CDR3 region has 15 residues. Germline-derived CDR1 and CDR2 are SGHRS and YFSETQ.

The CDR3 nucleotides are TGTGCCAGCAGTTACTCGAGGGGGGGGAACTATGGCTACACCTTC. Translated: CASSYSRGGNYGYTF. The V call is TRBV6-5, the J call TRBJ1-2; D is possibly TRBD1 (6 bases). The V end was cut by 0 bases, the J end by 2 bases, with 10 bases between. Germline CDR1 is MNHEY and CDR2 is SVGAGI. This CDR3 has 15 amino acids.

The V gene is TRBV19, the J gene TRBJ1-1, with D tentatively TRBD1 (6 bases). Germline CDR1 LNHDA, CDR2 SQIVND (reference sequence). The V end was cut by 5 bases, the J end by 3 bases, with 16 bases between. The CDR3 has 15 amino acids. The CDR3 DNA reads TGTGCCAGTAGTCCGGGCGCAGGGGTCGACACTGAAGCTTTCTTT. Residues: CASSPGAGVDTEAFF. The full variable domain, rest sourced from reference TRBV19 and TRBJ1-1, is DGGITQSPKYLFRKEGQNVTLSCEQNLNHDAMYWYRQDPGQGLRLIYYSQIVNDFQKGDIAEGYSVSREKKESFPLTVTSAQKNPTAFYLCASSPGAGVDTEAFFGQGTRLTVV.

V and J are TRBV19 and TRBJ2-3, with D unclear. Germline loops: CDR1 LNHDA, CDR2 SQIVND (reference sequence). Trimming took 6 bases from V and 3 from J, leaving 4 bases between them. CDR3 length: 11 amino acids. The CDR3 sequence: CASSRTDTQYF. The CDR3 DNA sequence: TGTGCCAGTAGCCGGACAGATACGCAGTATTTT.

The sample holds many counts of this clone. The chain joins TRBV9 to TRBJ1-3; a possible D gene is TRBD1 (6 bases). Germline V gene data show CDR1 as SGDLS and CDR2 as YYNGEE. The V end lost 5 bases, the J end lost 0 bases, and 12 bases lay between the germline ends. The length of the CDR3 is 15 residues. In DNA, the CDR3 is TGTGCCAGCAGAGGACAGAAAGACTCTGGAAACACCATATATTTT. Its translation: CASRGQKDSGNTIYF.

Ten or more counts support this clone. The sample has other DNA sequences that encode this CDR3 too. DNA of the CDR3: TGCGCCAGCAGCCCCGGTCCCCAAGAGACCCAGTACTTC. Its protein product is CASSPGPQETQYF. The V gene is TRBV5-1, the J gene TRBJ2-5; D gene ambiguous. CDR3 length: 13 residues. Trimming pared 4 bases from V and 1 base from J, leaving 8 bases between. The germline V gene has CDR1 SGHRS and CDR2 YFSETQ.

This clone came up a few times. This CDR3 is CASIKDRGGGEQYF. The CDR3 bases are TGTGCCAGCATTAAGGACAGGGGGGGAGGCGAGCAGTACTTC. The chain is built from TRBV2 and TRBJ2-7, with TRBD1 matching 10 bases. In germline, CDR1 is SNHLY, CDR2 FYNNEI. CDR3 length: 14 residues. Trimming cost V 7 bases and J 6 bases; bases outside gene matches: 9.

As concerns this clone: Other DNA sequences in this sample translate to the same CDR3. The gene calls are TRBV7-2 and TRBJ1-1, with D maybe TRBD1 (5 bases). V was pared by 3 bases and J by 1 base, with 12 bases between. Germline loops: CDR1 SGHTA, CDR2 FQGNSA. CDR3 size: 15 residues. DNA for the CDR3: TGTGCCAGCAGCTTGGGGGACCGAAGGAACACTGAAGCTTTCTTT. Amino acid sequence: CASSLGDRRNTEAFF.

This chain connects TRBV18 to TRBJ1-5; tentative D call: TRBD1 (5 bases). Per germline, CDR1 KGHSH and CDR2 LQKENI. Trimming left V 2 bases short and J 4 bases short, with 15 bases between. The length of the CDR3 is 16 residues. The DNA of the CDR3 is TGTGCCAGCTCACCAACCCGAGGGGTAGGGAATCAGCCCCAGCATTTT. Translation: CASSPTRGVGNQPQHF.

This sequence joins TRBV30 and TRBJ2-1, with D perhaps assigned TRBD1 or TRBD2 (5 bases each). This CDR3 region has 14 residues. The germline V gene has CDR1 GTSNPN and CDR2 SVGIG (reference sequence). V lost 6 bases and J 9 bases, leaving 21 bases between the germline ends. CDR3 sequence: CACQVRGSGSEQFF. The CDR3 coding sequence is TGTGCCTGTCAAGTGAGGGGATCGGGGAGTGAGCAGTTCTTC. Full variable domain (rest looked up from reference TRBV30 and TRBJ2-1): SQTIHQWPATLVQPVGSPLSLECTVEGTSNPNLYWYRQAAGRGLQLLFYSVGIGQISSEVPQNLSASRPQDRQFILSSKKLLLSDSGFYLCACQVRGSGSEQFFGPGTRLTVL.

For this clone: Germline and junction disagree at one end, which may indicate a read error. The chain carries TRBV10-2 and TRBJ2-5; D call uncertain. The tail of the sequence fits TRBJ2-7 better, so the J call may be wrong. Germline-derived CDR1 and CDR2 are WSHSY and SAAADI. CDR3 length equals 13 residues. The CDR3 protein is CASGEWHYYEQYF. CDR3 nucleotide sequence: TGCGCCAGCGGTGAATGGCACTACTACGAGCAGTACTTC.

The chain is built from TRBV7-8 and TRBJ2-1; 11 nucleotides match TRBD2. The V gene end was trimmed by 1 base and the J gene end by 0 bases; junction bases not matched to a gene: 11. The CDR3 loop spans 20 amino acids. Germline CDR1 is SGHVS and CDR2 is FQNEAQ. The CDR3, as DNA: TGTGCCAGCAGCTTAGTCCCTAGCGGGAGGACCTCTCGCTCCTACAATGAGCAGTTCTTC. It yields the protein CASSLVPSGRTSRSYNEQFF.

About this clone itself: A much larger clone lies one base from this, so it may be a read error. The rearrangement joins TRBV4-3 to TRBJ1-1; D not resolved. This CDR3 is 14 amino acids long. Per germline, CDR1 LGHNA and CDR2 YSLEER. Trimming removed 5 bases at V and 8 bases at J, with 18 bases between. CDR3 coding DNA: TGCGCCAGCAGCAAAGCTTCTGAGAGAAAAGAAGCTTTCTTT. It translates to CASSKASERKEAFF.

The V call is TRBV5-5, the J call TRBJ1-4; 7 nucleotides match TRBD1. This CDR3 contains 15 residues. The germline gives CDR1 SGHKS, CDR2 YYEKEE (reference sequence). The ends lost 4 bases at V and 7 bases at J; junction bases unmatched: 10. CDR3 region: CASSTVPEGAEKLFF. The CDR3 DNA follows: TGTGCCAGCAGCACCGTACCGGAGGGGGCTGAAAAACTGTTTTTT.

The chain employs TRBV15 and TRBJ1-5, with 10 nucleotides matching TRBD1. V shed 7 bases and J 2 bases; nucleotides not matched to a gene: 5. Germline CDR1 reads LNHNV; CDR2 reads YYDKDF (reference sequence). The CDR3 consists of 15 residues. The CDR3 region has the DNA TGTGCCACCAATCGGGACAGGGGAGGCAATCAGCCCCAGCATTTT. It translates to CATNRDRGGNQPQHF.

The chain is built from TRBV2 and TRBJ1-1, with 7 positions matching TRBD1. Trimming removed 5 bases from V and 2 bases from J; junction bases left unmatched: 11. Germline loops: CDR1 SNHLY, CDR2 FYNNEI. The CDR3 is 16 residues long. The CDR3 region has the DNA TGTGCCAGCAGTAGAATACCCGGGACAGAAAACACTGAAGCTTTCTTT. Its protein product is CASSRIPGTENTEAFF.